This is a list of T cell receptor beta chains from one sample in a study of T cell changes during pregnancy in multiple sclerosis. This table comes from immunoSEQ multiplex PCR, and its TCRdb copy is limited to in-frame clones, with some not included. The table includes some 85,000 clones, roughly 96% detected once. The sequences come from peripheral blood, collected in the second trimester of pregnancy. These receptors originate from a female donor with multiple sclerosis, enrolled in a pregnancy study. Each CDR3 is given with its conserved first and last residue.

cdr3_aa	v_call	j_call
CASSLAVGGSRETQYF	TRBV5-1	TRBJ2-5
CASSPHQSVTGGPSGQYF	TRBV7-9	TRBJ2-7
CASSTRQRLAGGGTDTQYF	TRBV7-8	TRBJ2-3
CASSEPWAETQYF	TRBV2	TRBJ2-5
CASSPDGQGNQPQHF	TRBV5-1	TRBJ1-5
CASSQDRAGNTIYF	TRBV5-4	TRBJ1-3
CASSIVQNTEAFF	TRBV19	TRBJ1-1
CSVGSLRQGAREQFF	TRBV29-1	TRBJ2-1
CASSLIPGLAGDYF	TRBV27	TRBJ2-3
CASSLTGKGTEAFF	TRBV7-9	TRBJ1-1
CASSPLGAGSEQFF	TRBV6-5	TRBJ2-1
CASSRPGLLTGELFF	TRBV6-5	TRBJ2-2
CASSPWGGGGTEAFF	TRBV7-2	TRBJ1-1
CASSPSSSGRYEQYF	TRBV9	TRBJ2-7
CASRATGTGHNEQFF	TRBV7-2	TRBJ2-1
CASSVGFSPNTEAFF	TRBV9	TRBJ1-1
CASSVEGLAGGEQFF	TRBV9	TRBJ2-1
CASRQGSTDTQYF	TRBV12-5	TRBJ2-3
CASSPSVLPHEKLFF	TRBV19	TRBJ1-4
CASSRGHPQSGNTIYF	TRBV5-1	TRBJ1-3
CAWTAQGDQPQHF	TRBV30	TRBJ1-5
CSDADRVQETQYF	TRBV29-1	TRBJ2-5
CASSEQRGTSSYNEQFF	TRBV6-1	TRBJ2-1
CASRPGQADQPQHF	TRBV27	TRBJ1-5